A selection of T cell receptor beta chains follows, all from one sample in a study of OX40 agonist ivuxolimab in advanced cancers. Measured with immunoSEQ multiplex PCR; TCRdb has only the in-frame clones, and not every one. The sample lists roughly 80,000 clones; 85% to 95% were seen once. The sequences come from CD4+ or CD8+ T cells sorted from blood, collected in a trial of the OX40 agonist ivuxolimab. These TCRs come from an adult with an advanced solid tumor such as melanoma, head and neck, liver or kidney cancer. Each CDR3 is given with its conserved first and last residue. Each record gives: J gene, D gene, V gene, clone size, CDR3 DNA, CDR3 protein. The D gene is left open where the match is weak. Part of the rows lack a size; the others show once, few, many or a class for expanded clones.

j_call: TRBJ2-1; d_call: TRBD1; v_call: TRBV10-1; clone_size: once; cdr3_nt: TGCGCCAGCAGTGAGGGGGGGGACAGGGTGGGCAATGAGCAGTTCTTC; cdr3_aa: CASSEGGDRVGNEQFF
j_call: TRBJ2-3; d_call: NA; v_call: TRBV30; clone_size: NA; cdr3_nt: TGTGCCTGGAATGCCTTCACAGATACGCAGTATTTT; cdr3_aa: CAWNAFTDTQYF
j_call: TRBJ1-1; d_call: TRBD1; v_call: TRBV19; clone_size: NA; cdr3_nt: TGTGCCAGTAGTATAGATCGATCGAGGGGGCAGAACACTGAAGCTTTCTTT; cdr3_aa: CASSIDRSRGQNTEAFF
j_call: TRBJ2-7; d_call: NA; v_call: TRBV9; clone_size: NA; cdr3_nt: TGTGCCAGCAGCGTGGGGCAGGGAGTCTACGAGCAGTACTTC; cdr3_aa: CASSVGQGVYEQYF
j_call: TRBJ2-7; d_call: NA; v_call: TRBV5-1; clone_size: NA; cdr3_nt: TGCGCCAGCAGCCCCCACGGTGAGTCAACCTACGAGCAGTACTTC; cdr3_aa: CASSPHGESTYEQYF
j_call: TRBJ1-2; d_call: NA; v_call: TRBV4-1; clone_size: NA; cdr3_nt: TGCGCCAGCAGCCTCGCGCCGTTCTATGGCTACACCTTC; cdr3_aa: CASSLAPFYGYTF
j_call: TRBJ2-2; d_call: NA; v_call: TRBV6-5; clone_size: NA; cdr3_nt: TGTGCCAGCAGGGGACTGAACTTCGGGGAGCTGTTTTTT; cdr3_aa: CASRGLNFGELFF
j_call: TRBJ2-2; d_call: TRBD1; v_call: TRBV19; clone_size: NA; cdr3_nt: TGTGCCATTAAACTCAGGGGGACCGGGGAGCTGTTTTTT; cdr3_aa: CAIKLRGTGELFF
j_call: TRBJ1-5; d_call: TRBD1; v_call: TRBV6-5; clone_size: NA; cdr3_nt: TGTGCCAGCAGTTACGAGACAGGGCAGCCCCAGCATTTT; cdr3_aa: CASSYETGQPQHF
j_call: TRBJ2-7; d_call: TRBD2; v_call: TRBV4-1; clone_size: NA; cdr3_nt: TGCGCCAGCAGCCAAAGGACTAGCGGACCCTACGAGCAGTACTTC; cdr3_aa: CASSQRTSGPYEQYF
j_call: TRBJ2-7; d_call: NA; v_call: TRBV20-1; clone_size: NA; cdr3_nt: TGCAGTGCCCCGCTCAGGGGCGAGCAGTACTTC; cdr3_aa: CSAPLRGEQYF
j_call: TRBJ2-7; d_call: NA; v_call: TRBV7-9; clone_size: NA; cdr3_nt: TGTGCCAGCAGTCAGAAGGGTGGAACGTCCTACGAGCAGTACTTC; cdr3_aa: CASSQKGGTSYEQYF
j_call: TRBJ1-1; d_call: NA; v_call: TRBV5-1; clone_size: NA; cdr3_nt: TGCGCCAGCAGTATGGATGAGCGGAACACTGAAGCTTTCTTT; cdr3_aa: CASSMDERNTEAFF
j_call: TRBJ2-5; d_call: TRBD2; v_call: TRBV9; clone_size: NA; cdr3_nt: TGTGCCAGCACAGCTAGCGGGGGGGCCAGGGAGACCCAGTACTTC; cdr3_aa: CASTASGGARETQYF
j_call: TRBJ1-2; d_call: NA; v_call: TRBV19; clone_size: NA; cdr3_nt: TGTGCCAGTAGTATAGATAGCGGGGCTGGCTACACCTTC; cdr3_aa: CASSIDSGAGYTF
j_call: TRBJ2-7; d_call: NA; v_call: TRBV7-6; clone_size: NA; cdr3_nt: TGTGCCAGCAGCCAGACAGAGGGCGAGCAGTACTTC; cdr3_aa: CASSQTEGEQYF
j_call: TRBJ1-2; d_call: NA; v_call: TRBV7-6; clone_size: NA; cdr3_nt: TGTGCCAGCAGCTTAAGGGGTAACTACTACACCTTC; cdr3_aa: CASSLRGNYYTF
j_call: TRBJ1-3; d_call: NA; v_call: TRBV4-3; clone_size: NA; cdr3_nt: TGCGCCAGCAGCCAGAATCTAGGCGTTGGAAACACCATATATTTT; cdr3_aa: CASSQNLGVGNTIYF
j_call: TRBJ2-1; d_call: NA; v_call: TRBV27; clone_size: NA; cdr3_nt: TGTGCCAGCGGAACCTATGGCAATGAGCAGTTCTTC; cdr3_aa: CASGTYGNEQFF
j_call: TRBJ1-5; d_call: NA; v_call: TRBV13; clone_size: NA; cdr3_nt: TGTGCCAGCAGCTTAGGCCTAGGTCAGCCCCAGCATTTT; cdr3_aa: CASSLGLGQPQHF
j_call: TRBJ2-2; d_call: NA; v_call: TRBV9; clone_size: NA; cdr3_nt: TGTGCCAGCAGCGTAGAACTGGAAAACACCGGGGAGCTGTTTTTT; cdr3_aa: CASSVELENTGELFF
j_call: TRBJ2-7; d_call: NA; v_call: TRBV7-9; clone_size: once; cdr3_nt: TGTGCCAGCAGCTTAGCCCGGAACGAGCAGTACTTC; cdr3_aa: CASSLARNEQYF
j_call: TRBJ2-5; d_call: NA; v_call: TRBV6-5; clone_size: NA; cdr3_nt: TGTGCCAGCAGGACAGCGTACCAAGAGACCCAGTACTTC; cdr3_aa: CASRTAYQETQYF
j_call: TRBJ2-7; d_call: NA; v_call: TRBV10-2; clone_size: NA; cdr3_nt: TGCGCCAGCAGTGACCCCGGGGGGCAGGGATCCTACGAGCAGTACTTC; cdr3_aa: CASSDPGGQGSYEQYF
j_call: TRBJ2-5; d_call: TRBD2; v_call: TRBV11-2; clone_size: NA; cdr3_nt: TGTGCCAGCAGCTGGGGGGGGCAAGAGACCCAGTACTTC; cdr3_aa: CASSWGGQETQYF
j_call: TRBJ2-1; d_call: TRBD2; v_call: TRBV28; clone_size: NA; cdr3_nt: TGTGCCAGCAGTCCCGCCCGTCTAGCGGGGGGCCACAATGAGCAGTTCTTC; cdr3_aa: CASSPARLAGGHNEQFF
j_call: TRBJ1-5; d_call: NA; v_call: TRBV19; clone_size: NA; cdr3_nt: TGTGCCAGTAGTATAGAGAGCGGGGATCAGCCCCAGCATTTT; cdr3_aa: CASSIESGDQPQHF
j_call: TRBJ2-7; d_call: NA; v_call: TRBV4-1; clone_size: NA; cdr3_nt: TGCGCCAGCAGCCAAGACGGAGGCCCCCCGGGGGAGCAGTACTTC; cdr3_aa: CASSQDGGPPGEQYF
j_call: TRBJ1-4; d_call: NA; v_call: TRBV19; clone_size: NA; cdr3_nt: TGTGCCAGTAGTATTGCGGGGAATGAAAAACTGTTTTTT; cdr3_aa: CASSIAGNEKLFF
j_call: TRBJ2-1; d_call: TRBD2; v_call: TRBV6-6; clone_size: NA; cdr3_nt: TGTGCCAGCAGTTACCCAGCGGGAGGGTCCTACAATGAGCAGTTCTTC; cdr3_aa: CASSYPAGGSYNEQFF
j_call: TRBJ2-3; d_call: NA; v_call: TRBV27; clone_size: NA; cdr3_nt: TGTGCCAGCAGTCCTACGGGAGAGAGGGCCTCGGGAGATACGCAGTATTTT; cdr3_aa: CASSPTGERASGDTQYF
j_call: TRBJ2-4; d_call: NA; v_call: TRBV18; clone_size: NA; cdr3_nt: TGTGCCAGCTCACTGGGACCAGGGGACATTCAGTACTTC; cdr3_aa: CASSLGPGDIQYF
j_call: TRBJ2-5; d_call: TRBD2; v_call: TRBV9; clone_size: NA; cdr3_nt: TGTGCCAGCAGCGTCGATAGCGGGGGGGCAGAGACCCAGTACTTC; cdr3_aa: CASSVDSGGAETQYF
j_call: TRBJ2-1; d_call: NA; v_call: TRBV14; clone_size: once; cdr3_nt: TGTGCCAGCAGCCAAGAATGGGGTGACAGCAATGAGCAGTTCTTC; cdr3_aa: CASSQEWGDSNEQFF
j_call: TRBJ1-6; d_call: NA; v_call: TRBV6-1; clone_size: NA; cdr3_nt: TGTGCCAGCAGTGAACGGACAGTTCCCTATAATTCACCCCTCCACTTT; cdr3_aa: CASSERTVPYNSPLHF
j_call: TRBJ2-2; d_call: NA; v_call: TRBV4-1; clone_size: NA; cdr3_nt: TGCGCCAGCAGCGACGGCCGGGGTGTCGGCGGGGAGCTGTTTTTT; cdr3_aa: CASSDGRGVGGELFF
j_call: TRBJ2-1; d_call: TRBD2; v_call: TRBV30; clone_size: NA; cdr3_nt: TGTGCCTGGAGTGTAGGGGGACTAGTCGGTATCAATGAGCAGTTCTTC; cdr3_aa: CAWSVGGLVGINEQFF
j_call: TRBJ2-1; d_call: TRBD2; v_call: TRBV27; clone_size: NA; cdr3_nt: TGTGCCAGCAGTCGGACTAGCGCCTCCTACAATGAGCAGTTCTTC; cdr3_aa: CASSRTSASYNEQFF
j_call: TRBJ2-7; d_call: NA; v_call: TRBV5-6; clone_size: NA; cdr3_nt: TGTGCCAGCAGCTTGGGGTATCTATACGAGCAGTACTTC; cdr3_aa: CASSLGYLYEQYF
j_call: TRBJ1-1; d_call: TRBD1; v_call: TRBV4-1; clone_size: NA; cdr3_nt: TGCGCCAGCAGCCCTCGGACAGGGCCGGGCACTGAAGCTTTCTTT; cdr3_aa: CASSPRTGPGTEAFF
j_call: TRBJ2-3; d_call: NA; v_call: TRBV7-2; clone_size: NA; cdr3_nt: TGTGCCAGCAGCTTAGAATGGGGGGCACATTACACAGATACGCAGTATTTT; cdr3_aa: CASSLEWGAHYTDTQYF
j_call: TRBJ2-7; d_call: NA; v_call: TRBV6-1; clone_size: NA; cdr3_nt: TGTGCCAGCAGTGAACCTGGGGGCGGATCCTACGAGCAGTACTTC; cdr3_aa: CASSEPGGGSYEQYF
j_call: TRBJ2-5; d_call: NA; v_call: TRBV12-5; clone_size: NA; cdr3_nt: TGTGCTAGTGGTTTGCCTGGGGACTTTATGGTGGAGACCCAGTACTTC; cdr3_aa: CASGLPGDFMVETQYF
j_call: TRBJ1-1; d_call: NA; v_call: TRBV27; clone_size: NA; cdr3_nt: TGTGCCAGCAGTTTATCGACAATGATGAACACTGAAGCTTTCTTT; cdr3_aa: CASSLSTMMNTEAFF
j_call: TRBJ1-1; d_call: NA; v_call: TRBV4-1; clone_size: NA; cdr3_nt: TGCGCCAGCAGCCAACGGGACATCGGGGACACTGAAGCTTTCTTT; cdr3_aa: CASSQRDIGDTEAFF
j_call: TRBJ1-1; d_call: NA; v_call: TRBV5-6; clone_size: NA; cdr3_nt: TGTGCCAGCAGAGCGGGCCCCTCGGTCCTGAAAGCTTTCTTT; cdr3_aa: CASRAGPSVLKAFF
j_call: TRBJ2-5; d_call: NA; v_call: TRBV7-8; clone_size: once; cdr3_nt: TGTGCCAGCAGCTTCTCACAAGAGACCCAGTACTTC; cdr3_aa: CASSFSQETQYF
j_call: TRBJ2-5; d_call: NA; v_call: TRBV5-1; clone_size: NA; cdr3_nt: TGCGCCAGCAGCTTGGTTTGGGGGCGCACCCAGGAGACCCAGTACTTC; cdr3_aa: CASSLVWGRTQETQYF
j_call: TRBJ1-1; d_call: TRBD1; v_call: TRBV7-9; clone_size: NA; cdr3_nt: TGTGCCAGCAGCCCCCGGGACAGGGGACGGGACACTGAAGCTTTCTTT; cdr3_aa: CASSPRDRGRDTEAFF
j_call: TRBJ2-1; d_call: NA; v_call: TRBV20-1; clone_size: NA; cdr3_nt: TGCAGTGCTAGAGTATCGTTGGGGCAGTTCTTC; cdr3_aa: CSARVSLGQFF
j_call: TRBJ1-2; d_call: NA; v_call: TRBV19; clone_size: once; cdr3_nt: TGTGCCAGTAGTTTCCCAAAGGTGGGTTACTATGGCTACACCTTC; cdr3_aa: CASSFPKVGYYGYTF
j_call: TRBJ2-7; d_call: NA; v_call: TRBV4-2; clone_size: NA; cdr3_nt: TGTGCCAGCAGCCAAGAGGGCAGGGGCTCCTACGAGCAGTACTTC; cdr3_aa: CASSQEGRGSYEQYF
j_call: TRBJ1-4; d_call: NA; v_call: TRBV4-1; clone_size: NA; cdr3_nt: TGCGCCAGCAGCCAACCGTCGGGGGAAAAACTGTTTTTT; cdr3_aa: CASSQPSGEKLFF
j_call: TRBJ2-7; d_call: TRBD2; v_call: TRBV30; clone_size: NA; cdr3_nt: TGTGCCTGGAATACGGGTAGCGGGGCTTACGAGCAGTACTTC; cdr3_aa: CAWNTGSGAYEQYF
j_call: TRBJ2-2; d_call: NA; v_call: TRBV10-1; clone_size: NA; cdr3_nt: TGCGCCAGCAGTGAGTCGAGGAGCACCGGGGAGCTGTTTTTT; cdr3_aa: CASSESRSTGELFF
j_call: TRBJ1-3; d_call: NA; v_call: TRBV2; clone_size: NA; cdr3_nt: TGTGCCAGCAGTGAAACGGCGGCATCTGGAAACACCATATATTTT; cdr3_aa: CASSETAASGNTIYF
j_call: TRBJ2-7; d_call: NA; v_call: TRBV20-1; clone_size: NA; cdr3_nt: TGCAGTGCTAGAGCTGGGTCAGGCAAGTACTTC; cdr3_aa: CSARAGSGKYF